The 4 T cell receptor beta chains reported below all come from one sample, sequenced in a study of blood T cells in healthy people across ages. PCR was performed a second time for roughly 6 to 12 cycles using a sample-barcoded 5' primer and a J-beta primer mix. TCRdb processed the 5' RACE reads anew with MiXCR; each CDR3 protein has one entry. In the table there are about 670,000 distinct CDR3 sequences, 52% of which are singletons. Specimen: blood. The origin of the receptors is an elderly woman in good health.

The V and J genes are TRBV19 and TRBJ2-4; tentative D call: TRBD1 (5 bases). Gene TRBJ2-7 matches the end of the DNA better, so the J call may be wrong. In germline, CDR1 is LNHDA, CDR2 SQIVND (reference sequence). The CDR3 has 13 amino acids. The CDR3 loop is CASKGAGIHEQYF. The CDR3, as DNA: TGTGCCAGTAAAGGGGCAGGGATACACGAGCAGTACTTC.

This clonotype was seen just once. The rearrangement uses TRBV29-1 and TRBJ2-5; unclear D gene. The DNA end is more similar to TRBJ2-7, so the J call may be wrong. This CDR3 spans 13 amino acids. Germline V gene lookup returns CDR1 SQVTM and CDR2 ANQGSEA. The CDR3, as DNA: TGCAGCGTCGGACCAGCCAACAGTTACGAGCAGTACTTC. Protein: CSVGPANSYEQYF.

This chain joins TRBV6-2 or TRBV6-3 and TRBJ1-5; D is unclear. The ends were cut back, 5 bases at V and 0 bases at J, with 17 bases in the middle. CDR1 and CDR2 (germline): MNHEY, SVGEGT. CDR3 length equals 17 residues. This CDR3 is CASSRDPAGNSNQPQHF. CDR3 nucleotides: TGTGCCAGCAGTAGGGATCCTGCGGGGAATAGCAATCAGCCCCAGCATTTT.

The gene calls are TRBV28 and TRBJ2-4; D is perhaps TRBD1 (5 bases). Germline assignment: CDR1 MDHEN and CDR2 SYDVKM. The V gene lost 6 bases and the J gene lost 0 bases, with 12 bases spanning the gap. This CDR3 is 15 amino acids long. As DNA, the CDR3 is TGTGCCAGCAGCTTTCCCCAGGGAGCCAAAAACATTCAGTACTTC. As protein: CASSFPQGAKNIQYF.